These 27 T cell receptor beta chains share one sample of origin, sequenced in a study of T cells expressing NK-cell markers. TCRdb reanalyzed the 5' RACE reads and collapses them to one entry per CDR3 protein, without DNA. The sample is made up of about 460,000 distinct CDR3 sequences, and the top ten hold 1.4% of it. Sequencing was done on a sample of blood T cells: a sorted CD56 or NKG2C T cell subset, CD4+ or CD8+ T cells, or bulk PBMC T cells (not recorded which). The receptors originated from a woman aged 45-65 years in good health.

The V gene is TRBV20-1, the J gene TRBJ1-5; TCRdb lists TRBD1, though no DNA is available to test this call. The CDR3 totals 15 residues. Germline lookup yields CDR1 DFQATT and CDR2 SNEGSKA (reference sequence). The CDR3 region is CSAAGQHYSNQPQHF.

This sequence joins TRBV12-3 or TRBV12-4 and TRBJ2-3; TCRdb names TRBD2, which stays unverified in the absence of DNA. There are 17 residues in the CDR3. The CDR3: CASSSSSGGVYADTQYF.

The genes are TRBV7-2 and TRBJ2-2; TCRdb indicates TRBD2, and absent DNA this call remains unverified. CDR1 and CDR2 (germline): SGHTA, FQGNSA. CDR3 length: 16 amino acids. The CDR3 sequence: CASSLSGRRNTGELFF.

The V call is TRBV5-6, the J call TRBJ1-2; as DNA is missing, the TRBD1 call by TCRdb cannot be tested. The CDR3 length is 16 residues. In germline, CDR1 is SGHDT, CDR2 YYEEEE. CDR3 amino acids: CASSLPGQGTVYGYTF.

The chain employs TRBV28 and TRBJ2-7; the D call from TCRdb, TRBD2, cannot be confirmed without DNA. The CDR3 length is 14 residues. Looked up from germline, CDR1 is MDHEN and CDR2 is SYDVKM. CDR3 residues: CASSFHSGGYEQYF. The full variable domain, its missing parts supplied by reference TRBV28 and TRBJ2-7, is DVKVTQSSRYLVKRTGEKVFLECVQDMDHENMFWYRQDPGLGLRLIYFSYDVKMKEKGDIPEGYSVSREKKERFSLILESASTNQTSMYLCASSFHSGGYEQYFGPGTRLTVT.

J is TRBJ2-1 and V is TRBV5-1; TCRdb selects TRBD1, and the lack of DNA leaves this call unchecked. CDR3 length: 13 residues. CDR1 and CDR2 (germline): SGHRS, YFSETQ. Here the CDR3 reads CASSLGRVGTGVF. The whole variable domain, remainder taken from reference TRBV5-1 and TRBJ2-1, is KAGVTQTPRYLIKTRGQQVTLSCSPISGHRSVSWYQQTPGQGLQFLFEYFSETQRNKGNFPGRFSGRQFSNSRSEMNVSTLELGDSALYLCASSLGRVGTGVFGPGTRLTVL.

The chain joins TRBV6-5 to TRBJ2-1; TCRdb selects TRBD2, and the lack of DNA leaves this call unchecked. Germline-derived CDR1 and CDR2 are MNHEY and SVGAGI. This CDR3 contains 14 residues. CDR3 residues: CASSQTTLVILQFF.

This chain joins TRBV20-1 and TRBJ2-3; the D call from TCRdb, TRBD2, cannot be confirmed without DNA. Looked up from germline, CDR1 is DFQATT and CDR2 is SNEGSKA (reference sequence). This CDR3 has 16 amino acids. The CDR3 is CSALRRLAGVGDTQYF.

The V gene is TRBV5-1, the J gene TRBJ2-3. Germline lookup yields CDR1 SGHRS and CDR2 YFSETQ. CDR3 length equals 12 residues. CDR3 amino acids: CASSAEVDTQYF. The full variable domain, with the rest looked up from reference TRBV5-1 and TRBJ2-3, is KAGVTQTPRYLIKTRGQQVTLSCSPISGHRSVSWYQQTPGQGLQFLFEYFSETQRNKGNFPGRFSGRQFSNSRSEMNVSTLELGDSALYLCASSAEVDTQYFGPGTRLTVL.

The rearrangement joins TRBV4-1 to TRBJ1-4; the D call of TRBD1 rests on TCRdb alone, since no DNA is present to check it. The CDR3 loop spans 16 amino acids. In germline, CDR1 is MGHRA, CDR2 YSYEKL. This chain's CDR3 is CASSPGFARGNEKLFF.

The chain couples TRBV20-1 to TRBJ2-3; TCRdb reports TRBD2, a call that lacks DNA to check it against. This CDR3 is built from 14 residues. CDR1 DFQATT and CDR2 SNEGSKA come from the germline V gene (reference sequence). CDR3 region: CSARDLGTQDTQYF.

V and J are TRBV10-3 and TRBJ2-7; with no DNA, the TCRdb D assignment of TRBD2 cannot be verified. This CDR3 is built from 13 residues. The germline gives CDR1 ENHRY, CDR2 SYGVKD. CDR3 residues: CAISATSDYEQYF.

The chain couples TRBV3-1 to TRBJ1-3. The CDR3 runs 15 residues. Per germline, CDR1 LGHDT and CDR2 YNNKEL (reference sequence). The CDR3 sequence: CASSQDWQTGNTIYF.

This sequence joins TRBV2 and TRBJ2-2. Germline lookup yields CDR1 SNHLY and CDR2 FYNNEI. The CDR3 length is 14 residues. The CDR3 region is CASSGIGANGELFF.

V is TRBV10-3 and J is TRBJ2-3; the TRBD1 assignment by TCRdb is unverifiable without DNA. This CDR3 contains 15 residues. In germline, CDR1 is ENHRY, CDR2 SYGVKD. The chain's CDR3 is CAINQQGIRTDTQYF.

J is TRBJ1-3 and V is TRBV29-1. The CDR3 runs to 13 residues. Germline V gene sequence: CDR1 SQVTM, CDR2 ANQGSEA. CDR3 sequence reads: CSVEEGNRNTIYF. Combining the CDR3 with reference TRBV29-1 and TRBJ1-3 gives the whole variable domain SAVISQKPSRDICQRGTSLTIQCQVDSQVTMMFWYRQQPGQSLTLIATANQGSEATYESGFVIDKFPISRPNLTFSTLTVSNMSPEDSSIYLCSVEEGNRNTIYFGEGSWLTVV.

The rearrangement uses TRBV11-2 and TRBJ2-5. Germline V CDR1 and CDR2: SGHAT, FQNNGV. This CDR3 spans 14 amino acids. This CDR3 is CASSPTFSGETQYF.

CDR3 region: CASMRGGNQPQHF. The genes are TRBV2 and TRBJ1-5. Looked up from germline, CDR1 is SNHLY and CDR2 is FYNNEI. The CDR3 has 13 residues. The variable domain in full, with the rest retrieved from reference TRBV2 and TRBJ1-5, is EPEVTQTPSHQVTQMGQEVILRCVPISNHLYFYWYRQILGQKVEFLVSFYNNEISEKSEIFDDQFSVERPDGSNFTLKIRSTKLEDSAMYFCASMRGGNQPQHFGDGTRLSIL.

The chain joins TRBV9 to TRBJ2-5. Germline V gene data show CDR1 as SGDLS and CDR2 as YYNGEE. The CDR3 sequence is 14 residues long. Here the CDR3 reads CASSVATGKETQYF.

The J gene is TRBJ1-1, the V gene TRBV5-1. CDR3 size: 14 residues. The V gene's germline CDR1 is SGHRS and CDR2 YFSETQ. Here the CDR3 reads CASTRGGLGTEAFF. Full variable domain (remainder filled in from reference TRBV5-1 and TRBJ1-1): KAGVTQTPRYLIKTRGQQVTLSCSPISGHRSVSWYQQTPGQGLQFLFEYFSETQRNKGNFPGRFSGRQFSNSRSEMNVSTLELGDSALYLCASTRGGLGTEAFFGQGTRLTVV.

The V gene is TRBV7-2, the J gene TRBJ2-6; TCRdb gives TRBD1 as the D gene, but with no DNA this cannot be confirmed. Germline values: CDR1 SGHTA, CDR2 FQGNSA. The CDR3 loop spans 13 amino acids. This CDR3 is CASSPSGGRVLTF.

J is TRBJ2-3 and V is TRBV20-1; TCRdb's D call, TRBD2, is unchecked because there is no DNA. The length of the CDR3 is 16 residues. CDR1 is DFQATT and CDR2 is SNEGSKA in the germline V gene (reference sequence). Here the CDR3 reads CSARDAGLAATDTQYF.

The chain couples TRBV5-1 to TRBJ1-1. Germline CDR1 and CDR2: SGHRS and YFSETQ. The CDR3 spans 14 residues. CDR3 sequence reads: CASSPILVGFEAFF.

This CDR3 is CASSRAGGGTYEQYF. The chain recombines TRBV9 with TRBJ2-7; without DNA, the TCRdb call of TRBD1 cannot be checked. CDR3 length equals 15 residues. Germline CDR1 is SGDLS and CDR2 is YYNGEE. Complete variable domain (other parts from reference TRBV9 and TRBJ2-7): DSGVTQTPKHLITATGQRVTLRCSPRSGDLSVYWYQQSLDQGLQFLIQYYNGEERAKGNILERFSAQQFPDLHSELNLSSLELGDSALYFCASSRAGGGTYEQYFGPGTRLTVT.

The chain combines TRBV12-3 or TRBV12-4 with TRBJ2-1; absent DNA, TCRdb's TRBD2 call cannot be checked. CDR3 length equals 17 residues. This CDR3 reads CASRPGLAGVVNNEQFF.

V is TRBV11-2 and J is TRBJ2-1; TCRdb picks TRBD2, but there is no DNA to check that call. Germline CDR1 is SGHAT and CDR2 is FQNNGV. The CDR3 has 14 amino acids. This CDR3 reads CASSLDRRLGKQFF.

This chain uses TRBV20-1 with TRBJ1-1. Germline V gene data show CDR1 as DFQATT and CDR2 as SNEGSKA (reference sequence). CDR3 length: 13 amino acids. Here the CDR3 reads CSARDAAIDEAFF.